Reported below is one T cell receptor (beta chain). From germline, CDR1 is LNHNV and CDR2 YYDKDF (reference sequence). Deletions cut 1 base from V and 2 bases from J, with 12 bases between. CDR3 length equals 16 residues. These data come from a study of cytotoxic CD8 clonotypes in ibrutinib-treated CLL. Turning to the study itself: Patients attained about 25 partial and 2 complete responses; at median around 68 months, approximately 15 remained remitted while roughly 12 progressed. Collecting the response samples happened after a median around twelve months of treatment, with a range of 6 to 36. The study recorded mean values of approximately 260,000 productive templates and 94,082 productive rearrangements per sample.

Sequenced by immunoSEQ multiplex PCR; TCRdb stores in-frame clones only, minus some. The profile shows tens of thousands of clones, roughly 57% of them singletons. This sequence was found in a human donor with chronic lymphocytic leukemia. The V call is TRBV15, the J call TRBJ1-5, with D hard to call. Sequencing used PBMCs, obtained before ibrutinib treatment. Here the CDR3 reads CATSRVPQEGNQPQHF. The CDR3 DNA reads TGTGCCACCAGCAGAGTCCCGCAGGAAGGCAATCAGCCCCAGCATTTT.